This T cell receptor beta chain came from a study of blood T cell repertoires in COVID-19. Study-level information: From T cells, B-cell-depleted T cells, or PBMCs came the material, which was cDNA or gDNA.

There are 16 residues in the CDR3. V was pared by 0 bases and J by 2 bases, with 4 bases of the junction left unmatched. Germline V gene sequence: CDR1 MNHEY, CDR2 SVGAGI. TCRdb keeps only in-frame clones here, not all; method: immunoSEQ multiplex PCR. Seen here are 200,000 or so clones, approximately 91% observed once, and the top ten hold roughly 2%. This clone showed up just a few times. The V gene is TRBV6-5, the J gene TRBJ1-3, with TRBD1 matching 7 bases. This sequence was found in an older man with active or convalescent COVID-19. Sequencing was carried out using peripheral blood. The CDR3 loop reads CASSYSQTGTGNTIYF. The CDR3 nucleotides are TGTGCCAGCAGTTACTCACAGACAGGGACTGGAAACACCATATATTTT.